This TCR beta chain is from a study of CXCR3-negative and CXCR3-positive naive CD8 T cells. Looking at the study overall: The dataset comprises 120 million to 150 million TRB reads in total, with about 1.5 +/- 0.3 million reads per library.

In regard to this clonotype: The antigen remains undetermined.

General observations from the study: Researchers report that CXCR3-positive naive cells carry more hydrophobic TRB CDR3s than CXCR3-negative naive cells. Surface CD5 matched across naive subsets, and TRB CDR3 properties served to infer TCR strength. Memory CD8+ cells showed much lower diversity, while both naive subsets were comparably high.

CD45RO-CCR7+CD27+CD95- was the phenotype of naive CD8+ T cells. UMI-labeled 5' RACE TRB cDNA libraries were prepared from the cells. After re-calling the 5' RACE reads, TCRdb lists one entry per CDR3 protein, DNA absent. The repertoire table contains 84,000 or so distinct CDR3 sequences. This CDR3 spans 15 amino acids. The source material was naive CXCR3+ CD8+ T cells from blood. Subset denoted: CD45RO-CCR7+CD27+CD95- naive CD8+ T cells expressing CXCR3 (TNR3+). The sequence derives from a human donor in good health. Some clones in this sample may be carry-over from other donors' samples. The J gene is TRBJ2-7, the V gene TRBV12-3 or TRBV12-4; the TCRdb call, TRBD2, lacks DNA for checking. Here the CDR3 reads CASSSQEREAYEQYF.